These T cell receptor beta chains were read from a single sample in a study of response to subunit inactivated influenza vaccine. TCRdb re-called the RT-PCR reads through MiXCR, storing one row per CDR3 protein. The table records about 520,000 distinct CDR3 sequences, 6% to 9% of them present only once. Sample: PBMCs from blood, taken less than 30 months after vaccination. These TCRs come from a man aged 45-69 years who received an inactivated influenza vaccine. Each CDR3 is given without its conserved first and last residue. Fields, in order: clone size, J gene, V gene, D gene, CDR3 protein. A D gene is named only where the DNA matches it firmly. Some rows mark clone size as missing; the rest say once, few, many or name a class of expanded clone.

clone size: few; J gene: TRBJ2-5; V gene: TRBV3-1; D gene: NA; CDR3 protein: ASSQMASRRETQY
clone size: few; J gene: TRBJ2-1; V gene: TRBV12-3/TRBV12-4; D gene: TRBD2; CDR3 protein: ASSWASGGNNEQF
clone size: few; J gene: TRBJ1-2; V gene: TRBV3-1; D gene: TRBD1; CDR3 protein: ASSLLTGTGEGYT
clone size: NA; J gene: TRBJ1-1; V gene: TRBV2; D gene: TRBD1; CDR3 protein: ASSEAGRQGKAF
clone size: few; J gene: TRBJ2-1; V gene: TRBV3-1; D gene: NA; CDR3 protein: ASSLFPGELYNEQF
clone size: NA; J gene: TRBJ1-5; V gene: TRBV28; D gene: NA; CDR3 protein: ASILSGTRGSQPQH
clone size: few; J gene: TRBJ1-5; V gene: TRBV6-2/TRBV6-3; D gene: TRBD1; CDR3 protein: ASSYSTGEGH
clone size: many; J gene: TRBJ2-5; V gene: TRBV5-1; D gene: TRBD1; CDR3 protein: ASSLSGGLIQTQY
clone size: many; J gene: TRBJ2-7; V gene: TRBV29-1; D gene: NA; CDR3 protein: SVAGKTGTAYEQY
clone size: NA; J gene: TRBJ2-1; V gene: TRBV7-9; D gene: TRBD1; CDR3 protein: ASSDGTAYNEQF
clone size: NA; J gene: TRBJ1-4; V gene: TRBV6-1; D gene: NA; CDR3 protein: ASSDPGPPRGKLF
clone size: NA; J gene: TRBJ2-7; V gene: TRBV20-1; D gene: NA; CDR3 protein: SASGNSYEQY
clone size: NA; J gene: NA; V gene: TRBV28; D gene: NA; CDR3 protein: ASRTAYDQF
clone size: few; J gene: TRBJ1-1; V gene: TRBV2; D gene: NA; CDR3 protein: ASSGQVLVTEAF
clone size: NA; J gene: TRBJ2-6; V gene: TRBV6-2/TRBV6-3; D gene: TRBD1; CDR3 protein: ASSYSMHGTERSGANVLT
clone size: NA; J gene: TRBJ1-6; V gene: TRBV7-2; D gene: TRBD1; CDR3 protein: ASSLVDRGDSPLH
clone size: few; J gene: TRBJ2-7; V gene: TRBV12-3/TRBV12-4; D gene: NA; CDR3 protein: ASTFGLGSIGNEQY
clone size: NA; J gene: TRBJ2-6; V gene: TRBV3-1; D gene: NA; CDR3 protein: ASSQEPGTGANVLT
clone size: NA; J gene: TRBJ2-2; V gene: TRBV3-1; D gene: NA; CDR3 protein: ASSQRTTNTGELF
clone size: few; J gene: TRBJ1-1; V gene: TRBV20-1; D gene: NA; CDR3 protein: SARRTGAGMNTEAF
clone size: NA; J gene: TRBJ2-1; V gene: TRBV12-3/TRBV12-4; D gene: NA; CDR3 protein: ASRNYWGAEQYNEQF
clone size: few; J gene: TRBJ2-1; V gene: TRBV6-5; D gene: NA; CDR3 protein: ASSYDGSSYNEQF
clone size: many; J gene: TRBJ2-5; V gene: TRBV29-1; D gene: TRBD2; CDR3 protein: SVEEVYETSGETQY
clone size: many; J gene: TRBJ2-7; V gene: TRBV7-2; D gene: TRBD2; CDR3 protein: ASSIKSGRGQEQY
clone size: few; J gene: TRBJ1-2; V gene: TRBV4-3; D gene: TRBD1; CDR3 protein: ASSQAEGAGGYT
clone size: NA; J gene: TRBJ1-1; V gene: TRBV12-3/TRBV12-4; D gene: NA; CDR3 protein: ASSLAVDGQKAF
clone size: few; J gene: TRBJ1-4; V gene: TRBV6-2/TRBV6-3; D gene: NA; CDR3 protein: ASSYYRNEKLF
clone size: many; J gene: TRBJ2-7; V gene: TRBV5-1; D gene: NA; CDR3 protein: ASSLGASNEQY
clone size: NA; J gene: TRBJ2-5; V gene: TRBV24-1; D gene: NA; CDR3 protein: ATSRTRSETQY
clone size: many; J gene: TRBJ2-7; V gene: TRBV20-1; D gene: NA; CDR3 protein: SARGGTTSYEQY
clone size: many; J gene: TRBJ1-1; V gene: TRBV12-3/TRBV12-4; D gene: NA; CDR3 protein: ASSLHQNTEAF
clone size: few; J gene: TRBJ2-2; V gene: TRBV25-1; D gene: NA; CDR3 protein: ASSEYRPSGELF
clone size: few; J gene: TRBJ2-2; V gene: TRBV4-2; D gene: TRBD2; CDR3 protein: ASSQELSSGPTGELF
clone size: many; J gene: TRBJ2-1; V gene: TRBV4-3; D gene: NA; CDR3 protein: ASSQAISPSYNEQF
clone size: NA; J gene: TRBJ2-4; V gene: TRBV12-3/TRBV12-4; D gene: TRBD1; CDR3 protein: ASSLGTVLAKNIQY
clone size: many; J gene: TRBJ2-3; V gene: TRBV7-2; D gene: TRBD2; CDR3 protein: ASLAGGPVTDTQY
clone size: many; J gene: TRBJ2-3; V gene: TRBV29-1; D gene: NA; CDR3 protein: SVAGTIPDTQY
clone size: few; J gene: TRBJ2-5; V gene: TRBV7-9; D gene: TRBD1; CDR3 protein: ASSLTTGEETQY
clone size: few; J gene: TRBJ1-4; V gene: TRBV5-1; D gene: NA; CDR3 protein: ASSLTSGTEEKLF
clone size: many; J gene: TRBJ2-1; V gene: TRBV20-1; D gene: NA; CDR3 protein: SASTTDEQF
clone size: few; J gene: TRBJ1-6; V gene: TRBV12-3/TRBV12-4; D gene: NA; CDR3 protein: ASRGPNSPLH
clone size: many; J gene: TRBJ1-1; V gene: TRBV30; D gene: NA; CDR3 protein: AWSRPGYGAF
clone size: NA; J gene: TRBJ2-5; V gene: TRBV18; D gene: TRBD1; CDR3 protein: ASSPRTGNQETQY
clone size: many; J gene: TRBJ2-3; V gene: TRBV29-1; D gene: NA; CDR3 protein: SVDGGVTDTQY
clone size: few; J gene: TRBJ2-5; V gene: TRBV20-1; D gene: NA; CDR3 protein: SARDVKTAPQETQY
clone size: many; J gene: TRBJ1-3; V gene: TRBV11-2; D gene: NA; CDR3 protein: ASSAQGTVDTIY
clone size: few; J gene: TRBJ2-2; V gene: TRBV25-1; D gene: NA; CDR3 protein: ASSEYYSGSTGELF
clone size: NA; J gene: TRBJ2-3; V gene: TRBV4-1; D gene: NA; CDR3 protein: ASSQVGAGTDTQY
clone size: NA; J gene: TRBJ1-5; V gene: TRBV19; D gene: NA; CDR3 protein: ASRSDRFSNQPQH
clone size: many; J gene: TRBJ2-3; V gene: TRBV20-1; D gene: TRBD1; CDR3 protein: SGARGWTDTQY
clone size: NA; J gene: TRBJ2-3; V gene: TRBV28; D gene: NA; CDR3 protein: ASSLRRGDTDTQY
clone size: few; J gene: TRBJ2-4; V gene: TRBV7-9; D gene: TRBD2; CDR3 protein: ASSSGTSIRSS